The 4 T cell receptor beta chains reported below all come from one sample, sequenced in a study of T cell responses to AZD1222 COVID-19 vaccine. Data came from immunoSEQ multiplex PCR; TCRdb stores just in-frame clones and leaves some out. The sample holds tens of thousands of clones; roughly nine tenths are singletons and the top ten take around 5.2%. The sample consisted of peripheral blood, taken on day 0 of AZD1222 vaccination. All receptors derive from an adult in good health.

The J gene is TRBJ1-4, the V gene TRBV11-2; a possible D gene is TRBD1 (5 bases). V lost 2 bases and J 4 bases, leaving 11 bases between the germline ends. Germline-derived CDR1 and CDR2 are SGHAT and FQNNGV. This CDR3 comprises 15 residues. CDR3 sequence: CASSLRHRLNEKLFF. Written as DNA, the CDR3 is TGTGCCAGCAGCTTACGGCACAGGCTTAATGAAAAACTGTTTTTT.

V gene TRBV5-8 combines with J gene TRBJ2-7; D might be TRBD2 (6 bases). Germline V gene sequence: CDR1 SGHTS, CDR2 YDEGEE. V dropped 1 base and J dropped 4 bases, with 18 bases sitting between them. This CDR3 has 16 residues. Here the CDR3 reads CASSLRWDWKIYEQYF. The CDR3 DNA reads as TGTGCCAGCAGCTTGAGGTGGGACTGGAAAATTTACGAGCAGTACTTC.

The chain recombines TRBV7-2 with TRBJ2-1, with TRBD1 identical over 8 bases. Germline V gene lookup returns CDR1 SGHTA and CDR2 FQGNSA. This CDR3 region has 14 residues. The J segment lost 9 bases and the V segment lost 5 bases, leaving 9 bases of the junction unmatched. The CDR3 coding sequence is TGTGCCAGCAGCGTCTGGACAGGGTGGAGTGAGCAGTTCTTC. Encoded protein: CASSVWTGWSEQFF.

The chain uses TRBV21-1 and TRBJ2-2; the table assigns TRBD2, which was not confirmed against the DNA. TRBV21-1 is classified as a pseudogene. The CDR3 extends over 15 amino acids. For the CDR3, the DNA is TGTGCCAGCAGCACAGGACTAGCGGACACCGGGGAGCTGTTTTTT. It is translated as CASSTGLADTGELFF.